This T cell receptor (beta chain) was profiled in a study of cytomegalovirus exposure and HLA in healthy donors. Study details: An earlier analysis found fewer than 140 million unique TCR beta sequences from about 190 million T cells.

In regard to this clone: What it binds is unknown.

The PCR employed 60 Vbeta primers together with 13 Jbeta primers. Original analysis: In a later analysis, approximately 80 million unique TCR beta chains included roughly 11 million shared by two or more donors. The method was immunoSEQ multiplex PCR; TCRdb's version includes in-frame clones alone and lacks a portion of them. The V and J calls and clone size are taken from that table; D and trimming were inferred from the DNA. Of around 200,000 clones detected, roughly 80% appear once; the ten largest clones hold 2.5% to 3%. V was cut by 2 bases and J by 3 bases, with 5 bases left in between. The germline gives CDR1 MDHEN, CDR2 SYDVKM. The CDR3 sequence is 13 residues long. Notes on the study in general: In a later analysis, most CMV-associated TCR beta chains appeared HLA-restricted. In a later analysis, V- and J-gene trimming of beta chains associated with a DCLRE1C missense variant, replicated independently.

The chain uses TRBV28 and TRBJ1-5; D ambiguous. The source material was PBMCs. This TCR came from a woman aged 35 to 49 in good health and CMV-seronegative. The CDR3 here is CASSLRFNQPQHF. The CDR3 DNA is TGTGCCAGCAGTTTACGGTTCAATCAGCCCCAGCATTTT. Full variable domain (rest looked up from reference TRBV28 and TRBJ1-5): DVKVTQSSRYLVKRTGEKVFLECVQDMDHENMFWYRQDPGLGLRLIYFSYDVKMKEKGDIPEGYSVSREKKERFSLILESASTNQTSMYLCASSLRFNQPQHFGDGTRLSIL.